This passage covers 7 T cell receptor beta chains from one sample sequenced in a study of blood T cell repertoires in COVID-19. The data were produced by immunoSEQ multiplex PCR, yet TCRdb's version contains in-frame clones alone and is incomplete. The sample consists of 300,000 to 450,000 clones, around 90% of them appearing once. The sequencing sample was made of PBMCs or T cells enriched from blood (not recorded which). All receptors come from a woman younger than 30 who had recovered from COVID-19.

The genes are TRBV5-6 and TRBJ2-7, with TRBD1 as a possible D gene (5 bases). V lost 4 bases and J 1 base, leaving 12 bases between the germline ends. The length of the CDR3 is 14 residues. Looked up from germline, CDR1 is SGHDT and CDR2 is YYEEEE. The CDR3 protein is CASSPGHPSYEQYF. The CDR3 coding sequence is TGTGCCAGCAGCCCCGGACACCCATCCTACGAGCAGTACTTC. Full variable domain (rest looked up from reference TRBV5-6 and TRBJ2-7): DAGVTQSPTHLIKTRGQQVTLRCSPKSGHDTVSWYQQALGQGPQFIFQYYEEEERQRGNFPDRFSGHQFPNYSSELNVNALLLGDSALYLCASSPGHPSYEQYFGPGTRLTVT.

This chain connects TRBV3-1 (or the pseudogene TRBV3-2) to TRBJ1-4; D is perhaps TRBD1 (6 bases). The CDR3 is made up of 14 amino acids. Per germline, CDR1 LGHDT and CDR2 YNNKEL (reference sequence). V was shortened by 4 bases and J by 7 bases, with 13 bases between the two germline ends. The CDR3 is CASSRRGAGEKLFF. CDR3 bases: TGTGCCAGCAGCCGCAGGGGCGCAGGTGAAAAACTGTTTTTT.

J is TRBJ1-1 and V is TRBV28, with D unresolved. This CDR3 is 13 amino acids long. The ends were cut back, 4 bases at V and 1 base at J, with 7 bases in the middle. Per the germline V gene, CDR1 is MDHEN and CDR2 is SYDVKM. The CDR3 DNA reads as TGTGCCAGCAGTTACAACACGAACACTGAAGCTTTCTTT. It specifies CASSYNTNTEAFF. The whole variable domain, filled in from reference TRBV28 and TRBJ1-1, reads DVKVTQSSRYLVKRTGEKVFLECVQDMDHENMFWYRQDPGLGLRLIYFSYDVKMKEKGDIPEGYSVSREKKERFSLILESASTNQTSMYLCASSYNTNTEAFFGQGTRLTVV.

The chain couples TRBV4-1 to TRBJ1-5; no reliable D call. The length of the CDR3 is 16 residues. Looked up from germline, CDR1 is MGHRA and CDR2 is YSYEKL. V lost 1 base, J lost 3 bases, and 13 bases lay in between. The CDR3 sequence: CASSQVEGASNQPQHF. The DNA of the CDR3 is TGCGCCAGCAGCCAAGTCGAAGGAGCCTCCAATCAGCCCCAGCATTTT.

CDR3 in DNA: TGTGCCACCGCCGGTGGGCAGGTGAACACCGGGGAGCTGTTTTTT. As protein: CATAGGQVNTGELFF. The chain is built from TRBV10-3 and TRBJ2-2; no clear D. Trimming removed 10 bases at V and 1 base at J, with 16 bases between. Germline CDR1 reads ENHRY; CDR2 reads SYGVKD. The CDR3 sequence is 15 residues long.

This clone has a handful of counts. V gene TRBV30 combines with J gene TRBJ1-4; 11 bases line up with TRBD1. Germline V lookup: CDR1 GTSNPN, CDR2 SVGIG (reference sequence). The V and J ends lost 1 base and 5 bases, in that order; junction bases with no gene match: 0. This CDR3 has 14 amino acids. CDR3 protein: CAWSGDRGNEKLFF. The CDR3 DNA sequence: TGTGCCTGGAGTGGGGACAGGGGGAATGAAAAACTGTTTTTT.

Only one count was recorded for this clone. J is TRBJ2-5 and V is TRBV19, with 9 bases that match TRBD1. The CDR3 runs to 16 residues. Germline V gene lookup returns CDR1 LNHDA and CDR2 SQIVND (reference sequence). Losses at the gene ends were 6 bases for V and 7 bases for J; bases not matched to a gene: 15. CDR3 bases: TGTGCCAGTAGAACCCTCACGGGACAGGGTGTCGGGACCCAGTACTTC. Amino acids: CASRTLTGQGVGTQYF.